What follows describes a single T cell receptor (beta chain). It lacks a known antigen. Per-base qualities were not stored, and no clone one base away is much larger. Following the manufacturer's recommendations, the immunoSEQ kit was used to generate TCR beta libraries from genomic DNA. To prepare the libraries, a first multiplex PCR with proprietary primers was run, followed by a second PCR that added unique barcodes, and a bead cleanup was done after each round. A positive control reaction and a negative control reaction, both provided in the kit, were run with every batch of samples. The final libraries were assessed on an Agilent 4200 TapeStation D1000 ScreenTape, pooled by volume, and quantified by qPCR. Sequencing was performed on an Illumina NextSeq500 using a MidOutput 150-cycle cartridge, with 156 Read1 cycles, 15 Index1 cycles, and the kit custom primers. The pooled library was loaded at 0.95 to 1 pM, with a 20% PhiX control spiked in. As for the original processing: The vendor-processed data were analyzed in R, and a clonotype was defined as all T cells that share the same CDR3 nucleotide sequence. In the clone abundance analyses, frequencies were normalized to the 10,000 most abundant clones in each sample. Public T cell clones, which averaged fewer than five per sample, were removed prior to analysis. A difference in abundance of at least 32-fold between compartments was used to define tumor-enriched and baseline blood-enriched clonotypes. A beta-binomial differential abundance model was used to identify clonotypes that were expanded or contracted between blood time points. Tumor-blood repertoire similarity was measured with the Baroni-Urbani and Buser coefficient, and group comparisons used two-tailed Wilcoxon tests in R. As stored in TCRdb, this immuneACCESS dataset retains in-frame rearrangements with V and J assigned. A fraction of the clones does not appear; measured against another copy, unresolved V genes explain less than half of the discrepancy, and the remainder lacks a known reason. V and J calls and clone size are given by that table; D and trimming were obtained from the DNA. The sample has some 150,000 clones on record, approximately 87% of them singletons. Approximately 20% of the sample lies in the top ten.

These data are taken from a study of radiation and T cells in renal cell carcinoma (dated by TCRdb to the early 2020s). Study-level background: Samples came from a clinical trial, in which primary renal cell carcinomas received 15 Gy stereotactic body radiation therapy followed by nephrectomy 4 weeks later. Across all 50 or so samples, around 4,000,000 unique CDR3 nucleotide sequences, encoding about 2,700,000 unique CDR3 amino acid sequences, were identified. A total of 50 to 60 samples underwent TCR beta sequencing, made up of roughly 26 tumors and about 27 peripheral blood samples. Study-wide findings and limitations: Tracking of blood repertoire dynamics stopped at three to four weeks after treatment, with no follow-up past that point. Top tumor clonotypes rose in blood from baseline to 2 weeks post-radiation, then contracted by 4 weeks, suggesting transient expansion of tumor-resident clones. Because the trial had a single-armed design, the trial could not examine how radiation dose or scheduling affected the TCR repertoire. No pretreatment tumor biopsies were available, so the baseline intratumoral presence of clonotypes could not be determined.

The meaning of the sample's time point label: baseline pretreatment blood. This sample's treatment or condition label indicates: 15 Gy SBRT to primary tumor, nephrectomy 4 weeks later. To follow tumor-enriched clonotypes, peripheral blood was collected serially from radiation-treated patients at baseline and again at 2 weeks and 4 weeks after SBRT. All patients had renal cell carcinoma with clear cell pathology. The QIAamp DNA Blood Mini Kit (Qiagen) was used to prepare genomic DNA for TCR sequencing. Samples were included in the analyses only if all quality control checks were passed. The sequence came from a woman in her forties or fifties with renal cell carcinoma. This material consisted of blood, taken from a patient whose treatment included radiotherapy and nephrectomy.

The CDR3 sequence is CAWSGGGGPEAFF. The DNA reads as follows: TGTGCCTGGAGTGGAGGAGGGGGCCCTGAAGCTTTCTTT. The chain employs TRBV30 and TRBJ1-1; 7 bases in the junction line up with TRBD1. The CDR1 and CDR2 encoded by the germline V gene (reference sequence) are GTSNPN and SVGIG. Germline trimming: 1 base from V, 6 bases from J; junction bases outside gene matches: 5. Including cysteine and phenylalanine, the CDR3 has 13 amino acids. Only CDR3 DNA is held: 39 bases, read in frame from base 1.